This TCR beta chain was retrieved from a study of blood T cell repertoires in COVID-19. This clone was seen only a few times. Other DNA sequences in this specimen translate into the identical CDR3. CDR3 length: 14 residues. The V segment lost 4 bases and the J segment 2 bases; nucleotides outside the gene matches: 2. Looked up from germline, CDR1 is SGHTA and CDR2 is FQGNSA. Sequencing was performed with immunoSEQ multiplex PCR; in TCRdb, only in-frame clones are kept and a portion is missing. This sample yields approximately 190,000 clones, of which around 90% are seen a single time; 0.53% belongs to the top ten.

V is TRBV7-2 and J is TRBJ1-5; TRBD1 matches at 7 bases. Material: peripheral blood. This TCR was sampled from a man in his fifties or sixties with acute or convalescent COVID-19. The CDR3 protein is CASSSGTGNQPQHF. Here the CDR3 DNA reads TGTGCCAGCAGCTCCGGGACAGGCAATCAGCCCCAGCATTTT.